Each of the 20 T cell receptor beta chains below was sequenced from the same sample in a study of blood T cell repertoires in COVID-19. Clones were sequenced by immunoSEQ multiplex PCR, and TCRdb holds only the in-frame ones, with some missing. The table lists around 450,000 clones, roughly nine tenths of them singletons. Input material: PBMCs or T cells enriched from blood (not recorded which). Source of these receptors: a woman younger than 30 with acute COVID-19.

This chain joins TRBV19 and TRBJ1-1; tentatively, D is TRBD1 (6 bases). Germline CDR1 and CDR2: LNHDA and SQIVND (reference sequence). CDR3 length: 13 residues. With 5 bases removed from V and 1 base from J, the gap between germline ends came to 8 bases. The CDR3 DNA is TGTGCCAGTAGTCCACAGGGGAACACTGAAGCTTTCTTT. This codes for CASSPQGNTEAFF.

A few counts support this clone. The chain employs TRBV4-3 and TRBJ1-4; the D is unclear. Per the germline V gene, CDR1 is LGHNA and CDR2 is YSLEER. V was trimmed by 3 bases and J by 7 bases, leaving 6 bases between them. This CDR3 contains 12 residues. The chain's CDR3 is CASSHNSEKLFF. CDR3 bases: TGCGCCAGCAGCCATAATAGTGAAAAACTGTTTTTT.

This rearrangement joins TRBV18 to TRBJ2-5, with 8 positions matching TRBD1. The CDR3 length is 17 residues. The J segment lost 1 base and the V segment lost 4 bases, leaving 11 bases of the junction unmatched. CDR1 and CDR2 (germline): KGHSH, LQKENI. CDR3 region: CASSLLVGQGGQETQYF. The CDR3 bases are TGTGCCAGCTCACTACTCGTCGGACAGGGAGGCCAAGAGACCCAGTACTTC.

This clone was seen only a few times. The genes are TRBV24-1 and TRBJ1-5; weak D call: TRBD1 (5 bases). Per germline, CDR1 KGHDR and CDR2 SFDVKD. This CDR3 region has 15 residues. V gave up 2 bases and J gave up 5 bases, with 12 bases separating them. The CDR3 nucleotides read TGTGCCACCAGTGATTCTTTGGACATTCATCAGCCCCAGCATTTT. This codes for CATSDSLDIHQPQHF.

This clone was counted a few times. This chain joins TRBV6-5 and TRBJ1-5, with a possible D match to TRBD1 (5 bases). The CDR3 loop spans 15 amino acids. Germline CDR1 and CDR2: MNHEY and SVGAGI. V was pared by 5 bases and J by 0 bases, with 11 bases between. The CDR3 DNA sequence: TGTGCCAGCAGTCCGGGCGGGGGTAGCAATCAGCCCCAGCATTTT. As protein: CASSPGGGSNQPQHF.

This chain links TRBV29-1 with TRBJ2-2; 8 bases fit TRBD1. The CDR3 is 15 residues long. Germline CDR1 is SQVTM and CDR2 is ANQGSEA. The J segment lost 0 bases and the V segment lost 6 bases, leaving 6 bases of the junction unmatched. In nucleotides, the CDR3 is TGCAGCGTCGCAGGGGGCGCCTCGAACACCGGGGAGCTGTTTTTT. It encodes CSVAGGASNTGELFF.

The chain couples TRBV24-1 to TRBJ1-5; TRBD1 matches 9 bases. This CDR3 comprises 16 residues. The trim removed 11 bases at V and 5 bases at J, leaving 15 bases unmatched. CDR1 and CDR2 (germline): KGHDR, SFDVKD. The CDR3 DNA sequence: TGTGCCATCAGGGACAGGGAGGAGGTTCACGATCAGCCCCAGCATTTT. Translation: CAIRDREEVHDQPQHF.

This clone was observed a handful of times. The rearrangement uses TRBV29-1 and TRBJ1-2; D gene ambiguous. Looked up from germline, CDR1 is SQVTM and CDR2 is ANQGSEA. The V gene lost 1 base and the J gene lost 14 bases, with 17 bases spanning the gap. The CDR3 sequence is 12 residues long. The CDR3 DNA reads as TGCAGCGTTGAAGGAGGTTCGGGATCGATAACCTTC. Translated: CSVEGGSGSITF.

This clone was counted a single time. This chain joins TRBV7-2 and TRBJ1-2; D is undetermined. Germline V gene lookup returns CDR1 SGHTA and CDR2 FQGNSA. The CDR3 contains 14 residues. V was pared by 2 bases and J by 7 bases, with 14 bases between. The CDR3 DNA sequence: TGTGCCAGCAGCTTATCGGGGATTACTGGTGGCTACACCTTC. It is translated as CASSLSGITGGYTF.

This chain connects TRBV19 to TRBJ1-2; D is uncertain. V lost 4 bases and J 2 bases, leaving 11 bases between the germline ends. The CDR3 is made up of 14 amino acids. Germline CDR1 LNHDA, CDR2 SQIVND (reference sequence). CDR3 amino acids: CASSTDDMNYGYTF. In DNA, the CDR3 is TGTGCCAGTAGTACAGACGACATGAACTATGGCTACACCTTC.

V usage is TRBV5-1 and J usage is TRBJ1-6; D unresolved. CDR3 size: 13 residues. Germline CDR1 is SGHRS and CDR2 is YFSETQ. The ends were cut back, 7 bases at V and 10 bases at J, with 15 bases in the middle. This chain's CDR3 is CASSEGVGSPLHF. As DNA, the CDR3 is TGCGCCAGCTCTGAGGGAGTTGGGTCACCCCTCCACTTT.

CDR3 bases: TGCGCCAGCAGCTTGGGAAGTAGCAGGGGGTACCAAGAGACCCAGTACTTC. This gives the protein CASSLGSSRGYQETQYF. V is TRBV5-1 and J is TRBJ2-5, with 7 nucleotides matching TRBD1. V gave up 0 bases and J gave up 0 bases; unmatched junction bases: 8. CDR3 length: 17 amino acids. Germline V gives CDR1 SGHRS, CDR2 YFSETQ.

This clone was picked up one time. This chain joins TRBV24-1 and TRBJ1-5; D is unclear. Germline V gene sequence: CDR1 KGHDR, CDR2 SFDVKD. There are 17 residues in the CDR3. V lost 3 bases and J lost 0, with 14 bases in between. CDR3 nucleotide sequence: TGTGCCACCAGTGATAACGGCCGGGATTATAGCAATCAGCCCCAGCATTTT. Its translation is CATSDNGRDYSNQPQHF.

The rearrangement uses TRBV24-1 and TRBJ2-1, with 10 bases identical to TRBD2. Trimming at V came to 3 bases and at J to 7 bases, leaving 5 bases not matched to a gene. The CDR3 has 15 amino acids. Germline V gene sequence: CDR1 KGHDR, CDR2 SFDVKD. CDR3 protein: CATSDPGLAVNEQFF. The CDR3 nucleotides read TGTGCCACCAGTGATCCCGGACTAGCGGTGAATGAGCAGTTCTTC.

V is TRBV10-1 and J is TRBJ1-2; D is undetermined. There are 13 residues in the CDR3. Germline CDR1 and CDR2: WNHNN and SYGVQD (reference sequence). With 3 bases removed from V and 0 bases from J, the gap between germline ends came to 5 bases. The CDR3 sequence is CASSDAANYGYTF. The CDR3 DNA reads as TGCGCCAGCAGTGATGCAGCTAACTATGGCTACACCTTC.

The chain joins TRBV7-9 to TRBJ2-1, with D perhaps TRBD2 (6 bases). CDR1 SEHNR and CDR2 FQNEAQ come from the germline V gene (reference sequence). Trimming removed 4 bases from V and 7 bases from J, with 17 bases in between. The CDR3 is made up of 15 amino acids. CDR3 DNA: TGTGCCAGCAGCTCCTGGACTACTAAAGGGAATGAGCAGTTCTTC. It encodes CASSSWTTKGNEQFF.

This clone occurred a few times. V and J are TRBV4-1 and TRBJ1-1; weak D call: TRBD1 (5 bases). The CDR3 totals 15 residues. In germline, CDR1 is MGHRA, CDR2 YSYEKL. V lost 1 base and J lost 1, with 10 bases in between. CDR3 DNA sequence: TGCGCCAGCAGCCAAGCGGGTAGGGGGAACACTGAAGCTTTCTTT. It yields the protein CASSQAGRGNTEAFF.

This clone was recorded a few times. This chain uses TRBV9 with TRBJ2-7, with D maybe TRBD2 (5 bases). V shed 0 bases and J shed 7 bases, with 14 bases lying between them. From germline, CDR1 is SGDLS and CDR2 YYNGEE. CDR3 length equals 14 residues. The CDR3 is CASSVEVSSGEQYF. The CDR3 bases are TGTGCCAGCAGCGTAGAGGTTAGTTCGGGGGAGCAGTACTTC.

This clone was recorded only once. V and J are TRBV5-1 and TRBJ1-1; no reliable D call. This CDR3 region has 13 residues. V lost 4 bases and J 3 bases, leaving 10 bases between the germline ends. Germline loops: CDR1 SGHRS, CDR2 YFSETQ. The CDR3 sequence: CASSDVLDTEAFF. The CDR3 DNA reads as TGCGCCAGCAGCGATGTATTAGACACTGAAGCTTTCTTT.

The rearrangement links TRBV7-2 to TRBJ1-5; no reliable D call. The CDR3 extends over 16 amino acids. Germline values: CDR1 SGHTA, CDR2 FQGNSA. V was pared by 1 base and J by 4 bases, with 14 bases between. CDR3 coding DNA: TGTGCCAGCAGCTTAGGGTTAGGGAGGAGGAATCAGCCCCAGCATTTT. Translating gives CASSLGLGRRNQPQHF.